This T cell receptor (beta chain) was captured by sequencing in a study of blood T cell repertoires in COVID-19. Background on the study: PBMCs, B-cell-depleted T cells, or T cells provided the cDNA or gDNA that made up the material.

The germline CDR1 and CDR2 sequences are ENHRY and SYGVKD. The CDR3 loop spans 14 amino acids. V trimming: 3 bases; J trimming: 8 bases; junction bases outside the gene matches: 6. The method was immunoSEQ multiplex PCR; TCRdb's version includes in-frame clones alone and lacks a portion of them. In the table there are tens of thousands of clones, around 86% of which are singletons. The rearrangement links TRBV10-3 to TRBJ1-4, with 7 bases matching TRBD1. The TCR sequence derives from a woman older than 75 with active or convalescent COVID-19. The specimen sequenced was peripheral blood. The CDR3 coding sequence is TGTGCCATCAGTGAAAGACAGGGTGGCGAAAAACTGTTTTTT. Translation gives CAISERQGGEKLFF.